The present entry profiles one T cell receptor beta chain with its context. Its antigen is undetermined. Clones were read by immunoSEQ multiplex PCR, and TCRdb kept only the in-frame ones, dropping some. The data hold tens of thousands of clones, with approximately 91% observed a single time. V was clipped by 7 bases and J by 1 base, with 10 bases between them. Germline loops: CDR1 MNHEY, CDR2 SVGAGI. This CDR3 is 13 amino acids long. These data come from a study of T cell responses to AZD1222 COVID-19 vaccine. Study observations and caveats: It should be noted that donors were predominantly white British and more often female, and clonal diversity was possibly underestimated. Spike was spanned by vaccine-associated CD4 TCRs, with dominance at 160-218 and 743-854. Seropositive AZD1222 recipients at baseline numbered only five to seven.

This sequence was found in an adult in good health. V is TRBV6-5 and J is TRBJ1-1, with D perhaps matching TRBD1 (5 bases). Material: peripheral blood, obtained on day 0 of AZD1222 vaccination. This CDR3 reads CASTYTGNTEAFF. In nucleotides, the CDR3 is TGTGCCAGCACTTATACAGGGAACACTGAAGCTTTCTTT.